The T cell receptor beta chain described here comes from a study of cytomegalovirus exposure and HLA in healthy donors. As for the study in general: Later, an analysis reported that the approximately 120 validation repertoires had used the same platform as the approximately 670 first-cohort repertoires.

Overall study findings and caveats: The study found most TCR sequences rare, yet found some public TCRs in many donors. Confirmation was obtained in vitro that three CMV-associated chains are specific for CMV antigens. The classifier reportedly diagnosed cytomegalovirus status with high specificity and sensitivity.

Turning to this clone: Its target is not known.

TCRdb's table, derived via immunoSEQ multiplex PCR, lists solely in-frame clones and lacks some. This repertoire shows 280,000 or so clones, approximately 90% found once; its top ten account for around 0.92%. Germline V gene data show CDR1 as SNHLY and CDR2 as FYNNEI. The CDR3 extends over 15 amino acids. The junction had 7 bases not matched to a gene; V was cut back by 5 bases and J by 3 bases. The chain is built from TRBV2 and TRBJ1-2, with TRBD1 matching over 9 bases. The TCR comes from a woman under 30 in good health and CMV-seronegative. The sequencing sample was made of PBMCs. CDR3 bases: TGTGCCAGCAGTAGCCTGGGACAGGGTTACTATGGCTACACCTTC. Protein sequence: CASSSLGQGYYGYTF. Drawing the rest from reference TRBV2 and TRBJ1-2, the complete variable domain is EPEVTQTPSHQVTQMGQEVILRCVPISNHLYFYWYRQILGQKVEFLVSFYNNEISEKSEIFDDQFSVERPDGSNFTLKIRSTKLEDSAMYFCASSSLGQGYYGYTFGSGTRLTVV.